This TCR beta chain was captured in a study of regulatory T cells in long-lasting Graves disease. Overall study context: Persistent cases were those of Graves' disease that involved over 5 years of antithyroid drugs with positive TSH receptor antibodies.

General study results and limits: What was studied was peripheral blood only, and not thyroid tissue.

This clonotype has only a few counts. Its antigen remains unidentified. Time point given: persistent/refractory GD, antithyroid drugs over 5 years with positive TRAb. Making the TCR library involved RNA that had been extracted from PBMCs. With 0 bases clipped from V and 7 bases from J, the junction kept 6 bases outside the gene matches. CDR3 size: 15 residues. Germline values: CDR1 SQVTM, CDR2 ANQGSEA. Combining iRepertoire HTBI primers with Arm-PCR of CDR3 regions, the authors built TCR beta libraries. MiXCR, applied by TCRdb to the multiplex PCR reads, yields one record per CDR3 protein. The sample gives under 450,000 distinct CDR3 sequences, 23% of which show up once; approximately 25% is in the top ten.

The sample here was peripheral blood mononuclear cells (PBMCs), taken when the disease was refractory, from a patient treated with antithyroid drugs. The source of this sequence is a female donor with Graves disease. The chain joins TRBV29-1 to TRBJ2-7, with 13 nucleotides matching TRBD2. The CDR3 spells CSVEDPTSGRGEQYF. The CDR3 DNA reads TGCAGCGTTGAAGATCCCACTAGCGGGAGGGGAGAGCAGTACTTC.